These 20 T cell receptor beta chains originate from one sample sequenced in a study of shared clonotypes between healthy human individuals. Assay: immunoSEQ multiplex PCR; the TCRdb copy retains only in-frame clones and omits some. The sample has some 2.3 million clones; approximately 95% are singletons. Material: naive CD4+ T cells from PBMCs. The subset here: CD45RA+ positively selected. Receptors originate from a man between 18 and 29 years old in good health. Some clones in this sample may be carry-over from other donors' samples.

The CDR3 DNA sequence: TGTGCCAGCAGCGGACAGGGGATGGCGGCTGAAGCTTTCTTT. Amino acid sequence: CASSGQGMAAEAFF. The chain has TRBV14 and TRBJ1-1, with 9 bases identical to TRBD1. CDR1 and CDR2 (germline): SGHDN, FVKESK. This CDR3 region has 14 residues. V dropped 5 bases and J dropped 6; count of bases not matched to a gene: 7.

The rearrangement uses TRBV13 and TRBJ1-1; TRBD1 might be the D (5 bases). CDR1 is PRHDT and CDR2 is FYEKMQ in the germline V gene (reference sequence). With 1 base removed from V and 0 bases from J, the gap between germline ends came to 9 bases. The CDR3 has 15 amino acids. The CDR3 DNA reads TGTGCCAGCAGCTTAGAACGGGGCCTGAACACTGAAGCTTTCTTT. It codes for CASSLERGLNTEAFF.

The V call is TRBV6-5, the J call TRBJ2-3; D is undetermined. The CDR3 is 15 residues long. Per germline, CDR1 MNHEY and CDR2 SVGAGI. V lost 6 bases and J 2 bases, leaving 15 bases between the germline ends. The DNA of the CDR3 is TGTGCCAGCAGCCTACCCTGGAACCCCACAGATACGCAGTATTTT. Encoded protein: CASSLPWNPTDTQYF.

The gene calls are TRBV6-5 and TRBJ2-1, with 7 positions matching TRBD2. This CDR3 spans 13 amino acids. CDR1 and CDR2 (germline): MNHEY, SVGAGI. With 6 bases clipped from V and 3 bases from J, the junction kept 2 bases outside the gene matches. The CDR3 coding sequence is TGTGCCAGCAGCTCTAGCGGCTACAATGAGCAGTTCTTC. Its translation is CASSSSGYNEQFF.

V is TRBV7-2 and J is TRBJ2-3, with D perhaps assigned TRBD1 or TRBD2 (5 bases each). This CDR3 is 15 amino acids long. Between the trimmed V and J ends, which lost 5 bases and 4 bases, there was a span of 16 bases. In germline, CDR1 is SGHTA, CDR2 FQGNSA. CDR3 sequence reads: CASSERTRQPDTQYF. The CDR3 DNA reads as TGTGCCAGCAGCGAACGGACTCGACAGCCAGATACGCAGTATTTT.

The chain employs TRBV28 and TRBJ1-1; D is possibly TRBD1 (5 bases). Trimming took off 2 bases at V and 3 bases at J, with 13 bases between the two ends. This CDR3 has 15 residues. Germline loops: CDR1 MDHEN, CDR2 SYDVKM. Here the CDR3 DNA reads TGTGCCAGCAGTTTAGAGTCAGCGGGGGACACTGAAGCTTTCTTT. As protein: CASSLESAGDTEAFF.

CDR3 coding DNA: TGTGCCAGCAGCTTTGCCGGGGGCAATGAGCAGTTCTTC. Its protein is CASSFAGGNEQFF. The chain carries TRBV7-3 and TRBJ2-1; perhaps TRBD2 as D (6 bases). Trimming removed 3 bases from V and 6 bases from J, with 9 bases in between. The CDR3 has 13 amino acids. Germline lookup yields CDR1 SGHTA and CDR2 FQGTGA.

The chain uses TRBV7-2 and TRBJ2-7; D possibly matches TRBD1 or TRBD2 (6 bases each). Germline V CDR1 and CDR2: SGHTA, FQGNSA. The V end lost 0 bases, the J end lost 3 bases, and 18 bases lay between the germline ends. CDR3 length: 17 amino acids. The CDR3 sequence: CASSLALRGATFYEQYF. In DNA, the CDR3 is TGTGCCAGCAGCTTAGCGTTGAGGGGGGCTACCTTCTACGAGCAGTACTTC.

The chain joins TRBV7-2 to TRBJ2-7; D is perhaps TRBD1 (6 bases). The CDR3 contains 15 residues. Trimming took 2 bases from V and 5 from J, leaving 16 bases between them. The V gene's germline CDR1 is SGHTA and CDR2 FQGNSA. The CDR3 bases are TGTGCCAGCAGCTTATCTTCGACAGGAACCCACGAGCAGTACTTC. As protein: CASSLSSTGTHEQYF.

This clone has just one count. The chain couples TRBV28 to TRBJ2-7; 7 bases are a match to TRBD1. Per the germline V gene, CDR1 is MDHEN and CDR2 is SYDVKM. V lost 2 bases, J lost 3 bases, and 7 bases stayed unmatched. This CDR3 comprises 15 residues. The CDR3, as DNA: TGTGCCAGCAGTTTAACGAGACAGGGTGGCTACGAGCAGTACTTC. Its protein is CASSLTRQGGYEQYF.

In DNA form, the CDR3 reads TGTGCCACCGTAACGATTGGAAGCACTGAAGCTTTCTTT. Its translation: CATVTIGSTEAFF. The V and J genes are TRBV25-1 and TRBJ1-1; D is ambiguous. Germline CDR1 and CDR2: MGHDK and SYGVNS. V gave up 10 bases and J gave up 4 bases, with 16 bases separating them. The CDR3 loop spans 13 amino acids.

The genes are TRBV19 and TRBJ2-1; 13 nucleotides align to TRBD2. The CDR3 has 14 residues. V lost 9 bases to trimming and J lost 2 bases; unmatched junction nucleotides: 1. Per the germline V gene, CDR1 is LNHDA and CDR2 is SQIVND (reference sequence). CDR3 nucleotide sequence: TGTGCCAGCGGACTAGCGGGAGCCTACAATGAGCAGTTCTTC. Translating gives CASGLAGAYNEQFF.

The chain is built from TRBV7-7 and TRBJ2-3; 9 nucleotides match TRBD2. Germline CDR1 reads SSHAT; CDR2 reads FNYEAQ (reference sequence). Germline trimming cut 3 bases from V and 2 bases from J; bases unmatched to any gene: 3. The CDR3 totals 15 residues. The CDR3 coding sequence is TGTGCCAGCAGCTTGACTAGCGGCCTCACAGATACGCAGTATTTT. Its protein is CASSLTSGLTDTQYF.

This clone is a singleton in its sample. The CDR3: CASSSTGGYNQPQHF. CDR3 DNA sequence: TGTGCCAGCAGCTCCACAGGCGGATATAATCAGCCCCAGCATTTT. This rearrangement joins TRBV7-2 to TRBJ1-5; a weak D match, TRBD1 (5 bases). V shed 4 bases and J shed 4 bases, with 14 bases lying between them. There are 15 residues in the CDR3. Germline values: CDR1 SGHTA, CDR2 FQGNSA. Supplemented by reference TRBV7-2 and TRBJ1-5, the full variable domain reads GAGVSQSPSNKVTEKGKDVELRCDPISGHTALYWYRQSLGQGLEFLIYFQGNSAPDKSGLPSDRFSAERTGGSVSTLTIQRTQQEDSAVYLCASSSTGGYNQPQHFGDGTRLSIL.

V gene TRBV28 combines with J gene TRBJ2-7, with TRBD2 matching over 9 bases. V gave up 5 bases and J gave up 5 bases; unmatched junction bases: 13. The germline V gene encodes CDR1 MDHEN and CDR2 SYDVKM. The CDR3 totals 16 residues. The CDR3 loop is CASSPKGLAGRHEQYF. CDR3 sequence (DNA): TGTGCCAGCAGTCCCAAGGGCCTAGCGGGAAGGCACGAGCAGTACTTC.

The genes are TRBV25-1 and TRBJ2-6; either TRBD1 or TRBD2 may fit D (5 bases each). The V gene lost 0 bases and the J gene lost 1 base, with 13 bases spanning the gap. The CDR3 runs to 18 residues. Germline V gene sequence: CDR1 MGHDK, CDR2 SYGVNS. The chain's CDR3 is CASSEYDGRESGANVLTF. Written as DNA, the CDR3 is TGTGCCAGCAGTGAATACGACGGCAGGGAGTCTGGGGCCAACGTCCTGACTTTC.

Here the CDR3 DNA reads TGCGCCAGCAGTACTGGACTAGCGGGTTACAATGAGCAGTTCTTC. Translated: CASSTGLAGYNEQFF. J is TRBJ2-1 and V is TRBV10-1; 11 bases are shared with TRBD2. The junction had 4 bases not matched to a gene; V was cut back by 5 bases and J by 4 bases. Germline CDR1 WNHNN, CDR2 SYGVQD (reference sequence). This CDR3 is built from 15 residues.

V usage is TRBV6-5 and J usage is TRBJ2-7, with D perhaps TRBD1 (6 bases). The CDR3 is made up of 14 amino acids. CDR1 and CDR2 from the germline V gene are MNHEY and SVGAGI. Trimming stripped 5 bases from V and 5 bases from J, with 16 bases between. CDR3 amino acids: CASSEQGGEDEQYF. CDR3 DNA sequence: TGTGCCAGCAGTGAACAGGGTGGGGAAGACGAGCAGTACTTC.

The chain couples TRBV6-5 to TRBJ1-2, with D maybe TRBD1 (6 bases). Trimming removed 4 bases from V and 4 bases from J, with 16 bases in between. This CDR3 is 15 amino acids long. Germline-derived CDR1 and CDR2 are MNHEY and SVGAGI. The CDR3 nucleotides read TGTGCCAGCAGTTTAAACCGACAGGTACCCTATGGCTACACCTTC. Its protein is CASSLNRQVPYGYTF.

V and J are TRBV7-2 and TRBJ2-1; TRBD1 matches 9 bases. Germline-derived CDR1 and CDR2 are SGHTA and FQGNSA. The CDR3 length is 16 residues. Germline trimming cut 3 bases from V and 0 bases from J; bases unmatched to any gene: 3. The CDR3 coding sequence is TGTGCCAGCAGCTTTTACAGGGGGCGCTCCTACAATGAGCAGTTCTTC. Encoded protein: CASSFYRGRSYNEQFF.